A selection of T cell receptor beta chains follows, all from one sample in a study of Ad26.COV2.S vaccination and SARS-CoV-2 variants. This table comes from immunoSEQ multiplex PCR, and its TCRdb copy is limited to in-frame clones, with some not included. The repertoire holds roughly 700,000 clones, with about 90% as singletons. The sequences come from peripheral blood, collected in a trial of Ad26.COV2.S vaccine versus placebo. These receptor sequences come from a person aged 18-65 years who received the Ad26.COV2.S COVID-19 vaccine or a placebo. The conserved cysteine and the conserved F or W are not part of the CDR3 here. The order of the fields is D gene, clone size, J gene, V gene, CDR3 protein. A D gene is named only where the DNA matches it firmly. Clone size is stated in some rows and not others, as once, few, many or a class when expanded.

D: .; size: .; J: TRBJ2-7; V: TRBV5-6; CDR3: ASSFEQGLYEQY
D: .; size: .; J: TRBJ1-2; V: TRBV4-3; CDR3: ASSQGGARGYT
D: .; size: .; J: TRBJ1-1; V: TRBV5-1; CDR3: ASSLAPDRNPEAF
D: TRBD1; size: .; J: TRBJ2-1; V: TRBV18; CDR3: ASSPQGAPYNEQF
D: TRBD2; size: .; J: TRBJ2-3; V: TRBV4-3; CDR3: ASSQDVSGGAADTQY
D: .; size: .; J: TRBJ1-1; V: TRBV30; CDR3: AWSVKRGWLTEAF
D: TRBD2; size: .; J: TRBJ2-5; V: TRBV11-3; CDR3: ASSRGREETQY
D: .; size: .; J: TRBJ1-2; V: TRBV6-2/TRBV6-3; CDR3: ASSYREANYGYT
D: TRBD1; size: .; J: TRBJ1-1; V: TRBV6-5; CDR3: ASSQSGTGYEAF
D: .; size: .; J: TRBJ2-7; V: TRBV21-1; CDR3: ASSTTLGDEQY
D: TRBD1; size: .; J: TRBJ2-5; V: TRBV27; CDR3: ASRPGQGYSTQY
D: .; size: .; J: TRBJ1-1; V: TRBV11-2; CDR3: ASSLGTGTEAF
D: TRBD1; size: .; J: TRBJ2-7; V: TRBV5-4; CDR3: ASSPQGARSYEQY
D: .; size: .; J: TRBJ2-7; V: TRBV23-1; CDR3: ASRLSGAYYEQY
D: TRBD2; size: once; J: TRBJ2-2; V: TRBV20-1; CDR3: SASQLADTGELF
D: .; size: .; J: TRBJ2-2; V: TRBV6-5; CDR3: ASDGAGPREGELF
D: .; size: .; J: TRBJ1-5; V: TRBV11-2; CDR3: ASSLVGGYQPQH
D: .; size: .; J: TRBJ1-2; V: TRBV27; CDR3: ASSQRTGIYGYT
D: .; size: .; J: TRBJ2-3; V: TRBV9; CDR3: ASSVAGTDTQY
D: TRBD2; size: .; J: TRBJ2-5; V: TRBV3-1/TRBV3-2; CDR3: ASSQGLAGGHETQY
D: .; size: once; J: TRBJ1-6; V: TRBV6-1; CDR3: ASSDVGKITPLH
D: TRBD1; size: once; J: TRBJ1-5; V: TRBV27; CDR3: ASSFTGGHHQPQH